This T cell receptor (beta chain) was recovered during a study of blood T cells in healthy people across ages. Study background: Per two T cells, template switching captured roughly one barcoded beta molecule. Study-wide findings and caveats: Diversity of TCR beta per million T cells declined in a roughly linear way with age.

A second PCR of roughly 6 to 12 cycles used a sample-barcoded 5' primer and a J-beta primer mix. From the 5' RACE reads, TCRdb called clonotypes with MiXCR, one entry per CDR3 protein. Of fewer than 900,000 distinct CDR3 sequences in the sample, about 40% were seen once. V was pared by 0 bases and J by 4 bases, with 5 bases of the junction left unmatched. Germline assignment: CDR1 DFQATT and CDR2 SNEGSKA (reference sequence). This CDR3 is 14 amino acids long. A word on this clonotype: The target antigen is unknown.

The chain is built from TRBV20-1 and TRBJ2-5; 7 nucleotides match TRBD1. This sequence originates from a woman aged 60-75 years in good health. The specimen was blood. The CDR3: CSARDVNRGETQYF. The CDR3 bases are TGCAGTGCTAGAGATGTAAACAGGGGAGAGACCCAGTACTTC.